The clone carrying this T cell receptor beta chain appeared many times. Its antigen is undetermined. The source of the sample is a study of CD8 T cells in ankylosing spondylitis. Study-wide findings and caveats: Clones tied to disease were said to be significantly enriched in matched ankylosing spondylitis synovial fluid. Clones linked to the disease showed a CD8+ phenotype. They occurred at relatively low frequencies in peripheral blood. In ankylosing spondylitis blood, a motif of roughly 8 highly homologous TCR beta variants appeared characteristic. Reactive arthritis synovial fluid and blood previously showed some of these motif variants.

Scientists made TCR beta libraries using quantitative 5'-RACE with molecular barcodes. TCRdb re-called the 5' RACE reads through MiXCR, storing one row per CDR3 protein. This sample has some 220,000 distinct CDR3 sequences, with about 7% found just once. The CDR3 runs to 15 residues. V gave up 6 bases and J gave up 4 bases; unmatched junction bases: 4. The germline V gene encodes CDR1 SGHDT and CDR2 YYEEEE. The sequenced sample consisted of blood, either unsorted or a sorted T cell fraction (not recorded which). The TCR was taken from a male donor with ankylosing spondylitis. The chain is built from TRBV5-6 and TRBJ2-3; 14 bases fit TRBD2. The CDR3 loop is CASMGLAGAADTQYF. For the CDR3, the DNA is TGTGCCAGCATGGGACTAGCGGGAGCGGCAGATACGCAGTATTTT.